This T cell receptor beta chain originates from a study of cytomegalovirus exposure and HLA in healthy donors. The PCR was carried out with 60 Vbeta primers and 13 Jbeta primers. TCRdb keeps only in-frame clones here, not all; method: immunoSEQ multiplex PCR. Reported are tens of thousands of clones; the ten largest clones contain about 5.5%. Germline loops: CDR1 SEHNR, CDR2 FQNEAQ (reference sequence). V gave up 4 bases and J gave up 6 bases; unmatched junction bases: 7. The CDR3 runs to 14 residues. The source is a girl aged 5 to 17 in good health and CMV-seropositive. The V call is TRBV7-9, the J call TRBJ1-2; 8 bases match TRBD1. Material: PBMCs. The CDR3 nucleotides are TGTGCCAGCAGCTCCTGGACAGGGATAGATGGCTACACCTTC. Translated: CASSSWTGIDGYTF. The full variable domain, completed using reference TRBV7-9 and TRBJ1-2, is DTGVSQNPRHKITKRGQNVTFRCDPISEHNRLYWYRQTLGQGPEFLTYFQNEAQLEKSRLLSDRFSAERPKGSFSTLEIQRTEQGDSAMYLCASSSWTGIDGYTFGSGTRLTVV.